These T cell receptor beta chains were read from a single sample in a study of human T cells and chemical hapten exposure. TCRdb re-called the RACE reads through MiXCR, storing one row per CDR3 protein. The table has tens of thousands of distinct CDR3 sequences, 30% to 35% seen once. The specimen was whole blood, collected in connection with sensitization to the hapten diphenylcyclopropenone (DPC). These receptors were collected from a man aged 35-49 years with alopecia areata. Some clones in this sample may be carry-over from other donors' samples. The CDR3 runs from the conserved cysteine through the conserved F or W. A D gene is named only where the DNA matches it firmly. For some rows the clone size is stated as once, few or many, or as a class when expanded; others skip it.

abundance: -; d_gene: TRBD1; j_gene: TRBJ1-5; v_gene: TRBV15; CDR3nt: TGTGCCACCAGCAGGGACAGGGGCAATCAGCCCCAGCATTTT; CDR3aa: CATSRDRGNQPQHF
abundance: few; d_gene: -; j_gene: TRBJ2-7; v_gene: TRBV4-1; CDR3nt: TGCGCCAGCAGCCAAGAGGGGGGCTATTACGAGCAGTACTTC; CDR3aa: CASSQEGGYYEQYF
abundance: few; d_gene: -; j_gene: TRBJ2-7; v_gene: TRBV6-2/TRBV6-3; CDR3nt: TGTGCCAGCAGCCTCGGAACAGGGCACTCCTACGAGCAGTACTTC; CDR3aa: CASSLGTGHSYEQYF
abundance: few; d_gene: -; j_gene: TRBJ2-1; v_gene: TRBV5-1; CDR3nt: TGCGCCAGCAGCACCAATATGGGCCTCCCGCCAGGGAATGAGCAGTTCTTC; CDR3aa: CASSTNMGLPPGNEQFF
abundance: -; d_gene: -; j_gene: TRBJ2-4; v_gene: TRBV12-3/TRBV12-4; CDR3nt: TGTGCCAGCAGTTTACGTTTGGCCATCATTCAGTACTTC; CDR3aa: CASSLRLAIIQYF
abundance: few; d_gene: -; j_gene: TRBJ2-2; v_gene: TRBV24-1; CDR3nt: TGTGCCACCAGTGATTTGGACAGGACGAACACCGGGGAGCTGTTTTTT; CDR3aa: CATSDLDRTNTGELFF
abundance: few; d_gene: -; j_gene: TRBJ1-6; v_gene: TRBV5-1; CDR3nt: TGCGCCAGCAGCCCGGCGGCGGCACCCAATTCACCCCTCCACTTT; CDR3aa: CASSPAAAPNSPLHF
abundance: few; d_gene: -; j_gene: TRBJ2-2; v_gene: TRBV12-2; CDR3nt: TGTGCAAGTCGCCGACCACTTTACTACTTACTCACCGGGGAGCTGTTTTTT; CDR3aa: CASRRPLYYLLTGELFF
abundance: few; d_gene: TRBD1; j_gene: TRBJ2-2; v_gene: TRBV7-2; CDR3nt: TGTGCCAGCAGCATAGGGACAGGGGGCGTGGTGAACACCGGGGAGCTGTTTTTT; CDR3aa: CASSIGTGGVVNTGELFF
abundance: -; d_gene: -; j_gene: TRBJ1-1; v_gene: TRBV7-9; CDR3nt: TGTGCCAGCAGCTCCAGCATGAACACTGAAGCTTTCTTT; CDR3aa: CASSSSMNTEAFF
abundance: -; d_gene: -; j_gene: TRBJ2-7; v_gene: TRBV5-1; CDR3nt: TGCGCCAGCAGCTTCGCAGGGGTATACGAGCAGTACTTC; CDR3aa: CASSFAGVYEQYF
abundance: -; d_gene: -; j_gene: TRBJ2-7; v_gene: TRBV20-1; CDR3nt: TGCAGTGCCAGCCCGACGGTCAGCGGTTACGAGCAGTACTTC; CDR3aa: CSASPTVSGYEQYF
abundance: -; d_gene: TRBD2; j_gene: TRBJ2-2; v_gene: TRBV10-3; CDR3nt: TGTGCCATCAGTGCCGGGGCTAGCGGAGACACCGGGGAGCTGTTTTTT; CDR3aa: CAISAGASGDTGELFF
abundance: -; d_gene: TRBD1; j_gene: TRBJ1-5; v_gene: TRBV6-6; CDR3nt: TGTGCCAGCAGGTCGCCCGGGACAGGCGACAATCAGCCCCAGCATTTT; CDR3aa: CASRSPGTGDNQPQHF
abundance: -; d_gene: -; j_gene: TRBJ1-3; v_gene: TRBV15; CDR3nt: TGTGCCACCAGCCCACCCCCGTTTAACACCATATATTTT; CDR3aa: CATSPPPFNTIYF
abundance: -; d_gene: TRBD2; j_gene: TRBJ2-1; v_gene: TRBV27; CDR3nt: TGTGCCAGCAGTTTCAGACCGGGTTGGGCGGGGGCCTACAATGAGCAGTTCTTC; CDR3aa: CASSFRPGWAGAYNEQFF
abundance: few; d_gene: -; j_gene: TRBJ2-3; v_gene: TRBV7-9; CDR3nt: TGTGCCAGCAGCCCGGGACTTGTAGCAGATACGCAGTATTTT; CDR3aa: CASSPGLVADTQYF
abundance: few; d_gene: -; j_gene: TRBJ2-2; v_gene: TRBV20-1; CDR3nt: TGCAGTGCTAGAGATCATTCGCGGGGGCTGGGCGGGGAGCTGTTTTTT; CDR3aa: CSARDHSRGLGGELFF
abundance: few; d_gene: -; j_gene: TRBJ2-1; v_gene: TRBV6-1; CDR3nt: TGTGCCAGCAGTTATATACTAGCATCTGAGCAGTTCTTC; CDR3aa: CASSYILASEQFF
abundance: -; d_gene: -; j_gene: TRBJ1-5; v_gene: TRBV6-2/TRBV6-3; CDR3nt: TGTGCCAGCACTAAATGGGGAGACCCTGATAATCAGCCCCAGCATTTT; CDR3aa: CASTKWGDPDNQPQHF
abundance: few; d_gene: -; j_gene: TRBJ1-1; v_gene: TRBV7-9; CDR3nt: TGTGCCAGCAGCTTGGCGGTTGGGGGCACTGAAGCTTTCTTT; CDR3aa: CASSLAVGGTEAFF
abundance: -; d_gene: -; j_gene: TRBJ2-6; v_gene: TRBV6-2/TRBV6-3; CDR3nt: TGTGCCAGCATCCACGGTGGCTCTGGGGCCAACGTCCTGACTTTC; CDR3aa: CASIHGGSGANVLTF
abundance: many; d_gene: -; j_gene: TRBJ1-2; v_gene: TRBV12-3/TRBV12-4; CDR3nt: TGTGCCAGCAGTTTTGGGACCAACTATGGCTACACCTTC; CDR3aa: CASSFGTNYGYTF
abundance: few; d_gene: TRBD2; j_gene: TRBJ2-1; v_gene: TRBV28; CDR3nt: TGTGCCAGCAGGCTAGCGGGCGCTCCTTTTGATGAGCAGTTCTTC; CDR3aa: CASRLAGAPFDEQFF
abundance: -; d_gene: TRBD2; j_gene: TRBJ2-3; v_gene: TRBV15; CDR3nt: TGTGCCACCAGCAGGCGGGAGGGCCCTTCCGCAGATACGCAGTATTTT; CDR3aa: CATSRREGPSADTQYF
abundance: few; d_gene: -; j_gene: TRBJ2-5; v_gene: TRBV20-1; CDR3nt: TGCAGTGTTCCGGGGAGAAAAGAGACCCAGTACTTC; CDR3aa: CSVPGRKETQYF